This TCR beta chain was recovered during a study of cytomegalovirus exposure and HLA in healthy donors (dated by TCRdb to about 2017). For the wider study: An earlier analysis of about 530 of the donors reported approximately 300 Gb of sequence data and 117 million unique TCR beta sequences obtained from about 200 million T cells. All discovery cohort repertoires had been generated on a single sequencing platform. To decide whether each TCR beta V gene segment behaved as functional or pseudogenic, an earlier analysis of some 600 of the donors relied on high-throughput TCR beta sequencing. Alongside the repertoire data, information on donor age, sex, ethnicity and CMV serostatus was compiled. The T cell repertoires of some 700 subjects were profiled by immunosequencing and related to cytomegalovirus serostatus. Besides the first cohort of hundreds of subjects, a separate validation cohort made up of 120 different subjects was used. Because of strong linkage in the cohort, five DR-DQ haplotypes were treated as single units for association and clustering. An early release covering over 500 HLA-typed donors comprised roughly 300 gigabases of sequencing data and roughly 86 million unique TCR sequences. Among the roughly 400 genotyped donors, under 90% belonged to the genetic ancestry cluster associated with self-reported Caucasian donors. Rather than using new phenotypic data, the later analysis identified candidate immune exposures from TCR beta sequences and from how often those sequences occurred across donors. The study aimed to test whether signatures of past pathogen exposure could be identified by cataloging public T cell receptors. A later genetic analysis used genome-wide SNP genotypes for 398 of the 666 donors, treating that subset as a discovery cohort. To predict cytomegalovirus infection status, the study combined high-throughput TCR immunosequencing, statistical association of individual TCRs with disease status, and machine learning. Typing coverage differed by locus: A, B, C, DRB1 and DQB1 were typed in roughly 629-640 donors, DQA1 in about 560, DPA1 in approximately 600, and DPB1 in approximately 450. Both class I and class II loci were covered by HLA typing, at four-digit resolution. A later analysis re-analyzed previously published TCR beta repertoires from several hundred donors and added high-resolution HLA genotyping to study TCR occurrence patterns. Among around 400 genotyped donors of the cohort, an average of around 250,000 unique TCR beta nucleotide sequences was sequenced per donor, of which roughly 17% were non-productive. Overall results and qualifications from the work: Linkage disequilibrium might explain the correlated functional status among segregating V segments, but an unknown experimental factor could not be excluded. Because some donors lacked HLA typing at each locus, the association tests relied only on the typed subset. Because the 87-base-pair reads could not distinguish some IMGT-functional V segments, including TRBV6-2 and TRBV6-3, those segments were excluded. A further reported finding was that TCR beta sequences accurately predicted the HLA-A and HLA-B alleles for most subjects in the first cohort. In this cohort, only TCR beta chains were sequenced, and detectable features were limited by the absence of alpha or paired-chain data. In a later analysis, most CMV-associated TCR beta chains were found to appear HLA-restricted, with HLA associations seemingly driven largely by CMV exposure. In a later analysis, HLA-associated TCR beta chains were found to be more clonally expanded and to have lower generation probabilities than equally common non-associated chains. While some public TCRs were present in many individuals, most TCR sequences turned up only very rarely across donors. Strong co-occurrence of HLA alleles, especially DR and DQ, made assigning TCR associations to individual alleles difficult. In a later analysis, several top co-occurrence clusters were reported to appear linked to parvovirus B19, influenza, CMV and Epstein-Barr virus. Immune exposure information for the cohort was limited to CMV serostatus. In a later analysis, TCR association rates were found to vary across HLA loci, with the most associated TCRs seen for DRB1 alleles and the fewest for HLA-C alleles. Three of the identified cytomegalovirus-associated TCR beta chains were confirmed in vitro to be specific for cytomegalovirus antigens. A later genetic analysis associated a missense DCLRE1C variant with V-gene and J-gene trimming of TCR beta chains, and an independent cohort replicated the association. The earlier analysis of approximately 540 of the donors excluded roughly 17 rarely observed V segments, including chromosome 9 orphons, because counts were too low. In the study, around 150 TCR beta chains were listed as associated with cytomegalovirus. In an earlier analysis of more than 500 of the donors, most TCR beta V segments appeared in productive rearrangements about 87% or about 30% of the time, broadly matching IMGT annotations. A cluster of highly shared sequence variants was judged likely to be a technical artifact of the sequencing pipeline. The presence/absence analyses assumed that sequencing depth was roughly uniform across donors, and that assumption may not be true. The classifier was reported to diagnose cytomegalovirus status with high specificity and sensitivity in both the original and validation cohorts. It was suggested by the authors that the approach could potentially be generalized to other disease states and immunological phenotypes. Specific HLA alleles were associated with 16,951 TCR beta sequences at a false discovery rate of 0.05 in a later analysis. Compared with the approximately 720-donor mean, donors in an Asian-associated ancestry cluster had fewer N-insertions in productive TCRs, according to a later genetic analysis.

V lost 1 base and J lost 1 base; the stretch between them is 7 bases long. CDR3 length: 14 amino acids, cysteine to phenylalanine. Of all the DNA, just the CDR3 is kept, 42 bases in frame from base 1. CDR1 and CDR2, per the germline V gene, are LGHNT and FRNRAP. Concerning this clone: Its antigen target is currently unknown. One base away there is no much larger clone; base qualities are not given.

Library preparation used the immunoSEQ multiplex PCR assay. For the multiplex PCR, a mixture combining 60 forward primers for TCR Vbeta segments and 13 reverse primers for TCR Jbeta segments was used. Amplification of the CDR3 region of rearranged TCR beta genes was performed with a multiplex PCR assay on genomic DNA. Amplified TCR beta libraries were sequenced as 87-base-pair reads on the Illumina HiSeq System. The authors processed their data as follows. A later analysis tallied around 87 million unique TCR beta chains across the 550 to 850 repertoires, and around 9.9 million of those chains were shared by two or more donors. A nearest-neighbor algorithm error-corrected the raw reads and collapsed the reads into unique sequences, merging closely related sequences to remove PCR and sequencing errors. To assign V, D and J gene segments, CDR3 sequences were aligned to IMGT reference sequences. Each retained sequence needed at least a six-nucleotide match to both a V gene segment and a J gene segment. Rearrangements were called productive when the CDR3 lacked stop codons and stayed in frame with V and J; all others were non-productive. CDR3 was defined by IMGT convention, running from the second conserved V-encoded cysteine to the conserved J-encoded phenylalanine. Sequences without an unambiguous match to a single V gene segment were excluded from the earlier analysis of a few hundred of the donors. An earlier analysis of fewer than 650 of the donors classified V segments as functional when productive rearrangements were above 56.7% and as segregating when the standard deviation between donors was above 5%. A statistical classification framework was built for diagnosing cytomegalovirus status from the catalog of TCR beta chain sequences. In a later analysis, V and J genes were assigned by comparing TCR nucleotide sequences against IMGT/GENE-DB human TR gene sequences. In a later analysis, CDR3 sequences and most-parsimonious VDJ recombination scenarios were assigned using the TCRdist pipeline. A later analysis defined each TCR beta chain by its CDR3 amino acid sequence plus V-gene family, and excluded reads lacking a unique V-gene family. To address suspected cross-contamination and a sequencing artifact, a later analysis removed approximately 600 highly shared, low-generation-probability nucleotide sequences. In a later analysis, a clonal expansion index for each public chain was calculated from normalized within-repertoire ranks of inferred template counts. In a later analysis, generation probabilities were computed with a VDJ recombination model fitted to out-of-frame rearrangements, and the resulting probabilities were checked against IGoR. A later analysis scored TCR-TCR, TCR-HLA and TCR-CMV co-occurrence with hypergeometric tests, applying a repertoire-size bias correction to TCR pairs. To estimate false discovery rates, a later analysis permuted the HLA or CMV assignments 20 times. In a later analysis, co-occurring TCRs were grouped using DBSCAN, with TCRdist sequence similarity added in when clustering inside HLA-allele-positive subsets. For co-occurrence clustering, repertoires with fewer than 30,000 or more than 120,000 public chains were excluded, along with a handful of repertoires with anomalous nucleotide sharing. TCRdb took over this immuneACCESS table, retaining in-frame rearrangements with V and J assigned. Such tables are incomplete; in checked studies, under half of the missing clones stem from an unresolved V gene, and the remainder is unexplained. Clone size and the V and J calls come from that table; the DNA yielded D and trimming. The sample yields some 160,000 clones; over 60% were counted once. The ten largest account for around 3.1% of the sample.

The cohort comprised around 700 healthy bone marrow donors. At the time of sampling, all cohort members were nominally healthy, though unrecorded immune exposures were likely present. The donor was CMV seronegative and was included in the group of approximately 350 seronegative cohort members. Each donor provided a peripheral blood sample, and peripheral blood mononuclear cells were used for TCR beta sequencing. Genomic DNA extraction from the blood cell samples was performed with the Qiagen DNeasy Blood Extraction Kit. What was sequenced was PBMCs. The TCR sequence derives from a woman aged 40 to 49 in good health and CMV-seronegative. Rearrangement joined TRBV12-5 to TRBJ1-1; the D segment cannot be called with confidence. The DNA sequence follows: TGTGCTAGTGGTTTGGGACACCAGAACACTGAAGCTTTCTTT. Translated, this gives CASGLGHQNTEAFF.